This record covers a single T cell receptor beta chain. Study processing details: Amplification from reference gene primers served as the basis for estimated nucleated cell counts. Generated by immunoSEQ multiplex PCR, the TCRdb table keeps only in-frame clones and is missing some. That table gives V, J and clone size, and the DNA gave D and trimming. The sample holds fewer than 250,000 clones, 70% to 90% seen once. This specimen belongs to a study of blood T cell repertoires in COVID-19. Study overall: Acute and convalescent COVID-19 specimens originated in the United States, Italy and Spain. PBMCs, B-cell-depleted T cells, or T cells were the source of the cDNA or gDNA that made up the material.

V lost 0 bases to trimming and J lost 6 bases, with 17 bases between them. Germline V CDR1 and CDR2: LGHDT, YNNKEL (reference sequence). CDR3 length equals 16 residues. The specimen sequenced was peripheral blood. This receptor was obtained from a woman in her forties or fifties with active or convalescent COVID-19. The rearrangement uses TRBV3-1 (or the pseudogene TRBV3-2) and TRBJ1-2; weak D call: TRBD1 (5 bases). CDR3 nucleotide sequence: TGTGCCAGCAGCCAAGACCCAGGGTTGGCAAATGATGGCTACACCTTC. It is translated as CASSQDPGLANDGYTF.